The entry that follows covers one TCR beta chain sequence. The data originate from a study of OX40 agonist ivuxolimab in advanced cancers. Germline-derived CDR1 and CDR2 are MNHEY and SVGAGI. Trimming removed 6 bases at V and 2 bases at J, with 4 bases between. The CDR3 contains 11 residues. The data were produced by immunoSEQ multiplex PCR, yet TCRdb's version contains in-frame clones alone and is incomplete. Of roughly 90,000 clones listed, roughly 94% were seen once; the top ten hold approximately 2.4%. This TCR was sampled from an adult with an advanced solid tumor such as melanoma, head and neck, liver or kidney cancer. The rearrangement joins TRBV6-5 to TRBJ2-5; the D is unclear. The sample consisted of CD4+ or CD8+ T cells sorted from blood, taken in a trial of the OX40 agonist ivuxolimab. CDR3 loop: CASRGQETQYF. Here the CDR3 DNA reads TGTGCCAGCAGGGGACAAGAGACCCAGTACTTC.